The present entry profiles one T cell receptor (beta chain) with its context. This CDR3 has 16 residues. The germline V gene has CDR1 MDHEN and CDR2 SYDVKM. V was pared by 3 bases and J by 1 base, with 15 bases between. Assay: immunoSEQ multiplex PCR; the TCRdb copy retains only in-frame clones and omits some. There are more than 150,000 clones in the sample; almost 95% occur only once, and roughly 10% lies in the top ten. These data belong to a study of T cell responses to AZD1222 COVID-19 vaccine. The specimen comprised peripheral blood, sampled on day 0 of AZD1222 vaccination. The source is an adult in good health. The chain couples TRBV28 to TRBJ1-1; tentative D call: TRBD1 (5 bases). CDR3 residues: CASSFRGAERNTEAFF. The CDR3 DNA reads TGTGCCAGCAGTTTCCGAGGGGCAGAGCGGAACACTGAAGCTTTCTTT.